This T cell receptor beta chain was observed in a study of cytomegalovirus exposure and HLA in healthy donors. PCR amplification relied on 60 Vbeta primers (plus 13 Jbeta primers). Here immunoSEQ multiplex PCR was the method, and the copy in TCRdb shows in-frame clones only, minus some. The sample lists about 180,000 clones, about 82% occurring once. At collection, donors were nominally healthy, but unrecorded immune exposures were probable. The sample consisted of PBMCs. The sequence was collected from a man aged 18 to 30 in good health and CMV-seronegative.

The CDR3 protein is CASSPSPGLAGYNEQFF. CDR3 coding DNA: TGCGCCAGCAGCCCCTCGCCGGGACTAGCGGGATACAATGAGCAGTTCTTC. V is TRBV4-1 and J is TRBJ2-1; 13 positions match TRBD2. The germline gives CDR1 MGHRA, CDR2 YSYEKL. The CDR3 is made up of 17 amino acids. The V gene end was trimmed by 4 bases and the J gene end by 4 bases; junction bases not matched to a gene: 7.